A selection of T cell receptor beta chains follows, all from one sample in a study of graft-versus-host responses after intestinal transplantation. Their antigens remain unidentified. Sequencing used immunoSEQ multiplex PCR; TCRdb keeps in-frame clones, though not all of them. The table shows just under 50,000 clones, with about 81% occurring only once. Sample: unstimulated CD4+ T cells sorted from spleen or lymph node cells, taken before transplant. These receptors came from a human donor who was the organ donor for an intestinal transplant. The CDR3 runs from the conserved cysteine through the conserved F or W. D genes are given only for firm matches. Some rows mark clone size as missing; the rest say once, few, many or name a class of expanded clone.

-,TRBV30,-,11,TRBJ2-1,CAWTGSNEQFF,TGTGCCTGGACAGGGAGCAATGAGCAGTTCTTC
once,TRBV27,-,14,TRBJ1-2,CASSRLEGRYGYTF,TGTGCCAGCAGCCGTCTTGAGGGGCGATATGGCTACACCTTC
-,TRBV25-1,TRBD2,16,TRBJ2-1,CASSLLAGTFHNEQFF,TGTGCCAGCAGTCTCCTAGCGGGCACTTTCCACAATGAGCAGTTCTTC
-,TRBV6-1,-,15,TRBJ1-1,CASSPDRSRNTEAFF,TGTGCCAGCAGCCCCGACAGGTCCCGGAACACTGAAGCTTTCTTT
-,TRBV7-2,TRBD1,15,TRBJ1-2,CASSLPGTGHYGYTF,TGTGCCAGCAGCTTACCAGGGACAGGGCACTATGGCTACACCTTC
-,TRBV25-1,-,17,TRBJ2-1,CASSVSSGKKSYNEQFF,TGTGCCAGCAGTGTGTCCAGCGGCAAGAAATCCTACAATGAGCAGTTCTTC
-,TRBV10-3,-,14,TRBJ1-1,CAISDGPSNTEAFF,TGTGCCATCAGTGATGGACCCTCGAACACTGAAGCTTTCTTT
-,TRBV6-5,TRBD1,13,TRBJ1-2,CASSYRGHYGYTF,TGTGCCAGCAGTTACAGGGGGCACTATGGCTACACCTTC
-,TRBV6-1,TRBD2,15,TRBJ2-7,CASSEGGGLYYEQYF,TGTGCCAGCAGTGAAGGGGGGGGACTATACTACGAGCAGTACTTC
-,TRBV19,-,14,TRBJ1-1,CASSIGALGTEAFF,TGTGCCAGTAGTATTGGGGCGCTAGGCACTGAAGCTTTCTTT
-,TRBV4-3,-,14,TRBJ2-3,CASRCIRTMIDGYF,TGCGCCAGCAGATGCATCAGGACCATGATCGACGGGTATTTT
once,TRBV7-9,TRBD1,16,TRBJ1-4,CASRGAAGQGPEKLFF,TGTGCCAGCAGAGGGGCTGCGGGACAGGGTCCTGAAAAACTGTTTTTT
-,TRBV20-1,-,11,TRBJ2-3,CSAPWTDTQYF,TGCAGTGCTCCTTGGACAGATACGCAGTATTTT
-,TRBV6-5,TRBD2,14,TRBJ2-7,CASSQKRETSEQYF,TGTGCCAGCAGCCAAAAGCGGGAGACTAGCGAGCAGTACTTC
-,TRBV29-1,-,14,TRBJ1-2,CSAVTGKVPDGYTF,TGCAGCGCAGTAACAGGGAAGGTCCCGGATGGCTACACCTTC
-,TRBV2,TRBD2,17,TRBJ2-2,CASSSGGAGLRTGELFF,TGTGCCAGCAGTTCCGGGGGGGCCGGGCTAAGGACCGGGGAGCTGTTTTTT
-,TRBV5-1,-,15,TRBJ1-1,CASSLAGGANTEAFF,TGCGCCAGCAGCTTGGCCGGTGGTGCGAACACTGAAGCTTTCTTT
-,TRBV6-5,TRBD2,14,TRBJ2-7,CASSRPGLAGEQYF,TGTGCCAGCAGTCGTCCGGGACTAGCGGGCGAGCAGTACTTC
-,TRBV7-9,-,15,TRBJ2-7,CASSLEPGRSSEQYF,TGTGCCAGCAGCTTAGAACCAGGGAGATCGAGCGAGCAGTACTTC
-,TRBV29-1,-,17,TRBJ2-3,CSAGALPLTGHPDTQYF,TGCAGCGCCGGGGCCCTTCCCTTGACAGGTCACCCAGATACGCAGTATTTT
-,TRBV11-1,-,15,TRBJ2-6,CASSFDNSGANVLTF,TGTGCCAGCAGCTTCGATAACTCTGGGGCCAACGTCCTGACTTTC
-,TRBV6-5,-,15,TRBJ2-7,CASSYPGGISYEQYF,TGTGCCAGCAGTTACCCTGGTGGGATTTCCTACGAGCAGTACTTC
-,TRBV6-1,-,11,TRBJ1-2,CASSEAGGYTF,TGTGCCAGCAGTGAAGCGGGGGGCTACACCTTC
few,TRBV7-2,-,14,TRBJ2-2,CASSLAGGPGELFF,TGTGCCAGCAGCTTAGCGGGGGGGCCCGGGGAGCTGTTTTTT
-,TRBV5-4,-,14,TRBJ2-1,CASSLVQIGNEQFF,TGTGCCAGCAGCTTGGTTCAGATAGGGAATGAGCAGTTCTTC
once,TRBV11-3,TRBD1,17,TRBJ1-1,CASSFLGQGAWNTEAFF,TGTGCCAGCAGCTTCCTCGGACAGGGGGCTTGGAACACTGAAGCTTTCTTT
-,TRBV19,-,16,TRBJ1-1,CATLPQEGVGNTEAFF,TGTGCCACCCTCCCGCAGGAGGGGGTAGGGAACACTGAAGCTTTCTTT
-,TRBV21-1,-,15,TRBJ1-1,CASKKQGAQNTEAFF,TGTGCCAGCAAAAAACAGGGGGCGCAGAACACTGAAGCTTTCTTT
-,TRBV5-1,-,13,TRBJ1-2,CASSLGQTYGYTF,TGCGCCAGCAGCTTGGGCCAGACCTATGGCTACACCTTC
-,TRBV5-4,TRBD2,14,TRBJ2-1,CASSGSWTRGRQFF,TGTGCCAGCAGCGGATCCTGGACTAGGGGTCGGCAGTTCTTC
-,TRBV27,-,15,TRBJ2-7,CASSFGDAGNYEQYF,TGTGCCAGCAGTTTCGGGGACGCGGGAAATTACGAGCAGTACTTC
-,TRBV11-2,TRBD2,14,TRBJ2-3,CASSHGGGTDTQYF,TGTGCCAGCAGCCATGGGGGGGGCACAGATACGCAGTATTTT
-,TRBV7-2,-,14,TRBJ1-3,CASSLVGSGNTIYF,TGTGCCAGCAGCTTAGTGGGCTCTGGAAACACCATATATTTT
-,TRBV7-2,TRBD1,17,TRBJ1-5,CASTLSPGTGGNQPQHF,TGTGCCAGCACCCTTTCCCCCGGGACAGGGGGCAATCAGCCCCAGCATTTT
few,TRBV11-2,TRBD1,14,TRBJ2-4,CASSPRGPKNIQYF,TGTGCCAGCAGCCCCAGGGGGCCCAAAAACATTCAGTACTTC
-,TRBV5-5,TRBD1,16,TRBJ1-4,CASSLGQGAQNEKLFF,TGTGCCAGCAGCTTGGGACAGGGGGCGCAGAATGAAAAACTGTTTTTT
-,TRBV28,TRBD1,16,TRBJ1-1,CASRIGGGGMNTEAFF,TGTGCCAGCAGAATAGGAGGGGGCGGCATGAACACTGAAGCTTTCTTT
-,TRBV7-7,-,15,TRBJ1-3,CASSLDDSSGNTIYF,TGTGCCAGCAGCTTAGATGACAGCTCTGGAAACACCATATATTTT
-,TRBV7-9,-,13,TRBJ1-2,CASSLGPGDGYTF,TGTGCCAGCAGCTTAGGTCCCGGGGATGGCTACACCTTC
-,TRBV30,TRBD1,14,TRBJ1-5,CAWSGGQENQPQHF,TGTGCCTGGAGTGGTGGACAGGAGAATCAGCCCCAGCATTTT
-,TRBV4-1,-,15,TRBJ2-1,CASSQQGSRYNEQFF,TGCGCCAGCAGCCAACAGGGCTCCCGCTACAATGAGCAGTTCTTC
-,TRBV9,-,15,TRBJ2-3,CASSVAGRDADTQYF,TGTGCCAGCAGCGTAGCTGGCAGGGATGCAGATACGCAGTATTTT
-,TRBV4-3,-,16,TRBJ2-2,CASSQDRSRNTGELFF,TGCGCCAGCAGCCAAGATAGGTCCAGGAACACCGGGGAGCTGTTTTTT
-,TRBV5-4,TRBD2,14,TRBJ2-7,CASSWGLAPYEQYF,TGTGCCAGCAGCTGGGGACTAGCCCCCTACGAGCAGTACTTC
-,TRBV4-1,TRBD1,17,TRBJ1-2,CASSQDGRDRGHYGYTF,TGCGCCAGCAGCCAAGATGGCCGAGACAGGGGGCACTATGGCTACACCTTC
-,TRBV5-4,TRBD1,13,TRBJ1-2,CASSLRQGAGYTF,TGTGCCAGCAGCCTAAGACAGGGGGCCGGCTACACCTTC
-,TRBV5-1,-,15,TRBJ2-3,CASSLAGFSTDTQYF,TGCGCCAGCAGCTTAGCGGGCTTCAGCACAGATACGCAGTATTTT
-,TRBV6-4,-,12,TRBJ2-7,CASRLAFDEQYF,TGTGCCAGCAGACTAGCTTTCGACGAGCAGTACTTC